This entry describes one T cell receptor (beta chain). This CDR3 has 14 amino acids. CDR1 is MNHEY and CDR2 is SVGAGI in the germline V gene. The V and J ends lost 2 bases and 8 bases, in that order; junction bases with no gene match: 5. Sequencing was performed with immunoSEQ multiplex PCR; in TCRdb, only in-frame clones are kept and a portion is missing. The table lists 85,000 to 90,000 clones, 85% to 90% of them singletons, with roughly a tenth in the top ten. This record comes from a study of control samples from healthy donors and cancer patients. The chain links TRBV6-5 to TRBJ1-2; 10 bases fit TRBD1. The sequencing input was PBMCs. This clonotype was sampled from a woman aged 50 to 65 with colorectal cancer. CDR3 protein: CASSYGGTGEGYTF. The CDR3 nucleotides read TGTGCCAGCAGTTACGGCGGGACAGGGGAAGGCTACACCTTC.